This T cell receptor beta chain was recorded in a study of CD8+ T cells in alopecia areata. Whole-study findings and limits: It was lesional scalp, especially alopecia totalis/universalis, that showed higher clonality than normal scalp.

This clone was seen only a few times. No antigen is known for it. RNA was isolated and reverse transcribed to cDNA, the sequencing template. Assay: immunoSEQ multiplex PCR; the TCRdb copy retains only in-frame clones and omits some. This sample yields about 180,000 clones, of which roughly 59% are seen a single time; over 1.5% belongs to the top ten. Germline V gene lookup returns CDR1 GTSNPN and CDR2 SVGIG (reference sequence). V shed 2 bases and J 5 bases; nucleotides not matched to a gene: 10. The CDR3 contains 15 residues. The rearrangement uses TRBV30 and TRBJ1-2, with 8 bases matching TRBD1. The sequencing here drew on CD4+ T cells sorted from blood, taken at week 0. The TCR was taken from a human donor with alopecia areata. The CDR3 reads CAWSLGTGIGYGYTF. As DNA, the CDR3 is TGTGCCTGGAGTCTGGGGACAGGAATAGGGTATGGCTACACCTTC.